This is a list of T cell receptor beta chains from one sample in a study of vaccination effects on CD4 cells after COVID-19. Antigen specificity for these receptors is unknown. Clones were sequenced by immunoSEQ multiplex PCR, and TCRdb holds only the in-frame ones, with some missing. The data contain some 70,000 clones, about four fifths of them singletons. Material: CD4+ T cells from PBMCs cultured with SARS-CoV-2 spike peptides, obtained before COVID-19 vaccination. These receptor sequences come from a human donor who received a COVID-19 vaccine. CDR3s include the opening cysteine and the closing phenylalanine or tryptophan. Fields, in order: clone size, V gene, D gene, J gene, CDR3 DNA, CDR3 protein. The D gene is left open where the match is weak. Expanded clones are given a class, and other clones once, few, many or no size at all.

.,TRBV29-1,.,TRBJ2-1,TGCAGCGTGGGTTGGAGGCCTGTTAATGAGCAGTTCTTC,CSVGWRPVNEQFF
few,TRBV18,TRBD2,TRBJ2-1,TGTGCCAGCTCAGCCCGGGGGGCCTACAATGAGCAGTTCTTC,CASSARGAYNEQFF
.,TRBV18,TRBD1,TRBJ1-4,TGTGCCAGCTCACAACGGGGACAGGGTGCTAATGAAAAACTGTTTTTT,CASSQRGQGANEKLFF
.,TRBV20-1,.,TRBJ2-1,TGCAGTGCTAGAGTTAGAGGGGGGTGGGTCTTC,CSARVRGGWVF
.,TRBV4-2,TRBD2,TRBJ2-1,TGTGCCAGCTGTGTAGCGGGGGGGCATGAGCAGTTCTTC,CASCVAGGHEQFF
few,TRBV18,.,TRBJ1-1,TGTGCCAGCTCACCCAGGAACGCGGGGGCTTTCTTT,CASSPRNAGAFF
.,TRBV4-2,.,TRBJ1-4,TGTGCCAGCAGCCAGGCGTCAGGGAGGGAAAAACTGTTTTTT,CASSQASGREKLFF
.,TRBV29-1,TRBD1,TRBJ1-2,TGCAGCGTTGTTTCCCAGGGGGGCTATGGCTACACCTTC,CSVVSQGGYGYTF
.,TRBV19,TRBD1,TRBJ1-1,TGTGCCAGTAGTATGTACAGGACAGGGACGATGAACACTGAAGCTTTCTTT,CASSMYRTGTMNTEAFF
.,TRBV29-1,.,TRBJ2-5,TGCAGCGTTGACGGCGGGGCGGGGGAGACCCAGTACTTC,CSVDGGAGETQYF
.,TRBV18,TRBD1,TRBJ2-1,TGTGCCAGCTCACGGACAGGGTCGGGTGAGCAGTTCTTC,CASSRTGSGEQFF
.,TRBV27,TRBD1,TRBJ1-1,TGTGCCAGCTCGGACAGGGAGGGGACTGAAGCTTTCTTT,CASSDREGTEAFF
few,TRBV19,.,TRBJ1-2,TGTGCCAGTAGTTTCAAGGGACCCCCCAAGGGCTACACCTTC,CASSFKGPPKGYTF
.,TRBV24-1,.,TRBJ2-5,TGTGCCACCAGTCCAGGGGTCACAGAGACCCAGTACTTC,CATSPGVTETQYF
.,TRBV27,TRBD1,TRBJ1-5,TGTGCCAGCGCAACCAACGGACAGGGCGGGCAGCCCCAGCATTTT,CASATNGQGGQPQHF
.,TRBV3-1/TRBV3-2,.,TRBJ2-5,TGTGCCAGCAGCCATCTTAGTTGGGCGCAAGAGACCCAGTACTTC,CASSHLSWAQETQYF
.,TRBV2,.,TRBJ2-3,TGTGCCAGCAGATCCGGGGGTGCGGGAGATACGCAGTATTTT,CASRSGGAGDTQYF
.,TRBV24-1,.,TRBJ2-3,TGTGCCACCAGTGATTTTTTGGACACAGATACGCAGTATTTT,CATSDFLDTDTQYF
.,TRBV10-3,TRBD1,TRBJ1-1,TGTGCCACACTCAGACAGGGGAACACTGAAGCTTTCTTT,CATLRQGNTEAFF
.,TRBV25-1,.,TRBJ1-2,TGTGCCAGCAGTGACCTCGGGGCAGAAAGCTATGGCTACACCTTC,CASSDLGAESYGYTF
once,TRBV10-3,.,TRBJ2-1,TGTGCCATAGGATTCGGGACGAATGAGCAGTTCTTC,CAIGFGTNEQFF
.,TRBV6-5,TRBD1,TRBJ1-2,TGTGCCAGCAGTTACTCTACAGGGGACGCCTATGGCTACACCTTC,CASSYSTGDAYGYTF
few,TRBV7-3,.,TRBJ1-5,TGTGCCAGCAGCTTATCGCACGGGAATCAGCCCCAGCATTTT,CASSLSHGNQPQHF
.,TRBV28,TRBD2,TRBJ2-5,TGTGCCAGCAGCCGCGTTAGCGGGGGGCCTGGGACCCAGTACTTC,CASSRVSGGPGTQYF
few,TRBV29-1,TRBD1,TRBJ1-1,TGCAGCGTCATCCCGACAGGGAACGGTCCTGAAGCTTTCTTT,CSVIPTGNGPEAFF
.,TRBV19,.,TRBJ1-2,TGTGCCAGTAGTAGCGGGGACGGTCCTAACTATGGCTACACCTTC,CASSSGDGPNYGYTF
.,TRBV9,.,TRBJ1-4,TGTGCCAGCAGCGTAGGGGGTGGTGAAAAACTGTTTTTT,CASSVGGGEKLFF
few,TRBV11-3,.,TRBJ1-3,TGTGCCAGCGCGGGGAACAGCTCTGGAAACACCATATATTTT,CASAGNSSGNTIYF
few,TRBV6-6,TRBD1,TRBJ1-6,TGTGCCAGCGACAGGGATGCGGATTCACCCCTCCACTTT,CASDRDADSPLHF
.,TRBV4-1,TRBD1,TRBJ2-1,TGCGCCAGCAGCCAAGCCACAGGGGGTGTTGCAAATGAGCAGTTCTTC,CASSQATGGVANEQFF
.,TRBV6-5,.,TRBJ2-2,TGTGCCAGCACCCCTCCGGGGAACACCGGGGAGCTGTTTTTT,CASTPPGNTGELFF
.,TRBV18,TRBD1,TRBJ2-2,TGTGCCAGCTCACCACCGGACAGGGGAACCACCGGGGAGCTGTTTTTT,CASSPPDRGTTGELFF
.,TRBV6-5,TRBD1,TRBJ2-1,TGTGCCAGCAGGCGGGGGACAGGGGGTAGGAATGAGCAGTTCTTC,CASRRGTGGRNEQFF
few,TRBV6-6,.,TRBJ2-1,TGTGCCAGCAGTCCTTTGCCCGGGTCCTCTTATCACAATGAGCAGTTCTTC,CASSPLPGSSYHNEQFF
.,TRBV5-1,.,TRBJ1-1,TGCGCCAGCAGCTTGGTGGTTAACACTGAAGCTTTCTTT,CASSLVVNTEAFF
few,TRBV15,.,TRBJ2-1,TGTGCCACCAGCAGAGATTGGGACCTGGGATTCTTC,CATSRDWDLGFF
.,TRBV5-4,TRBD2,TRBJ2-3,TGTGCCAGCAGCTTGCCCCCCTCCGGGGGGACAGATACGCAGTATTTT,CASSLPPSGGTDTQYF
.,TRBV7-2,.,TRBJ2-5,TGTGCCAGCAGCCGGGACGGAGGGATTGGGACCCAGTACTTC,CASSRDGGIGTQYF
few,TRBV27,.,TRBJ1-2,TGTGCCAGCGGAAGGTCTACCCTCAACTATGGCTACACCTTC,CASGRSTLNYGYTF
.,TRBV11-2,TRBD2,TRBJ2-4,TGTGCCAGCGGACCGGGAGGCAAAAACATTCAGTACTTC,CASGPGGKNIQYF
.,TRBV5-1,TRBD2,TRBJ2-3,TGCGCCAGCAGCTTTCTGGGAGGGCGAGGCACAGATACGCAGTATTTT,CASSFLGGRGTDTQYF
.,TRBV18,.,TRBJ2-1,TGTGCCAGCTCTAGATCCGAACGGTGGGAGCAGTTCTTC,CASSRSERWEQFF
.,TRBV5-4,.,TRBJ1-1,TGTGCCAGCAGCTTGCAGAACACTGAAGCTTTCTTT,CASSLQNTEAFF
.,TRBV3-1/TRBV3-2,.,TRBJ1-1,TGTGCCAGCAGCCGGACCGCAGGGGATACTGAAGCTTTCTTT,CASSRTAGDTEAFF
.,TRBV6-2/TRBV6-3,.,TRBJ1-5,TGTGCCAGCAGTTACCCCGCGACGGCTGGCTATCAGCCCCAGCATTTT,CASSYPATAGYQPQHF
.,TRBV4-1,TRBD2,TRBJ2-1,TGCGCCAGCAGCCAAGGGACTAGCCTCAATGAGCAGTTCTTC,CASSQGTSLNEQFF
.,TRBV5-1,TRBD1,TRBJ2-5,TGCGCCAGCAGCGGCGGGACAGGGTCTCGAGAGACCCAGTACTTC,CASSGGTGSRETQYF
.,TRBV27,.,TRBJ2-1,TGTGCCAGCAGTTTAACGGCTGGGATGATCCTTGGAGAGCAGTTCTTC,CASSLTAGMILGEQFF
.,TRBV7-3,TRBD1,TRBJ1-1,TGTGCCAGCAGCCCTAGGACAGGGGCTGAAGCTTTCTTT,CASSPRTGAEAFF